There are a few counts of the clone carrying this T cell receptor beta chain. Its specificity is unknown. This sample was included in a study of beta chain features in type 1 diabetes. General study points: The naive, central memory and Treg TCRB repertoires looked more alike in patients than they did in healthy donors. Cells with high TCR expression could be over-represented when cDNA is sequenced. Moderate yet significant TCRB CDR3 shortening was seen in Type 1 diabetes patients in all four CD4+ subsets.

As every portion of the isolated RNA was reverse transcribed, the sequencing read expressed TCRB transcripts. Here immunoSEQ multiplex PCR was the method, and the copy in TCRdb shows in-frame clones only, minus some. This sample carries around 280,000 clones, over 14% of them seen once, and the ten largest clones take 0.015% to 0.017%. Germline lookup yields CDR1 GTSNPN and CDR2 SVGIG (reference sequence). The V gene end was trimmed by 2 bases and the J gene end by 9 bases; junction bases not matched to a gene: 12. CDR3 length: 15 residues. The sequence derives from a man aged 18 to 29 with type 1 diabetes. The sample was naive CD4+ T cells from blood. The chain carries TRBV30 and TRBJ2-1; 8 nucleotides line up with TRBD2. Here the CDR3 DNA reads TGTGCCTGGAGTTATCTTAGCGGGATTTTGGGTGAGCAGTTCTTC. It is translated as CAWSYLSGILGEQFF.